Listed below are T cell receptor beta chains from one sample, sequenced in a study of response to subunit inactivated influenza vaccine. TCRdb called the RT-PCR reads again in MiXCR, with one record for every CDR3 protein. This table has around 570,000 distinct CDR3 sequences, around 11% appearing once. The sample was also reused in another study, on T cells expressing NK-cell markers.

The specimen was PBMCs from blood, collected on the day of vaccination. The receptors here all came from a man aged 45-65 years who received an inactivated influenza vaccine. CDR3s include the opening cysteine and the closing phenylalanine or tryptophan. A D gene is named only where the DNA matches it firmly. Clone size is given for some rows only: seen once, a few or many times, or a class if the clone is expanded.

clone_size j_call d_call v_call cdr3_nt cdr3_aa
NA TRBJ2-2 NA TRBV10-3 TGTGCCATCAGTGAGTGGTCTTCACGCGGGGAGCTGTTTTTT CAISEWSSRGELFF
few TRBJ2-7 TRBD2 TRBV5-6 TGTGCCAGCAGCAGACTAGCGCACGCCTACGAGCAGTACTTC CASSRLAHAYEQYF
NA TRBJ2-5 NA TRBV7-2 TGTGCCAGCAGCTCTACATTTCAAGAGACCCAGTACTTC CASSSTFQETQYF
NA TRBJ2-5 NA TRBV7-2 TGTGCCAGCAGCTTTGGTCTCGGGGAGAGAGAGACCCAGTACTTC CASSFGLGERETQYF
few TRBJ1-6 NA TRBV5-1 TGCGCCAGCAACCGGGACACCGATTCACCCCTCCACTTT CASNRDTDSPLHF
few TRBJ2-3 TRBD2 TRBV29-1 TGCAGCGTTGAAGATCTTGGTGGTCTAGCGGGTACGCAGTATTTT CSVEDLGGLAGTQYF
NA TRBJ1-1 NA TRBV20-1 TGCAGTGCTAGAGATGTGGCCAGCCCAGGGACTGAAGCTTTCTTT CSARDVASPGTEAFF
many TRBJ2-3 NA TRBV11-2 TGTGCCAGCAGTCCCGGGACGGCGTACACAGATACGCAGTATTTT CASSPGTAYTDTQYF
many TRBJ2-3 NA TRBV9 TGTGCCAGCAGCGTAGGAGTTTTCACAGATACGCAGTATTTT CASSVGVFTDTQYF
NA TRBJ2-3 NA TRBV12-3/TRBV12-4 TGTGCCACCGGAATAGGTGGCGTAGTCGCAGATACGCAGTATTTT CATGIGGVVADTQYF
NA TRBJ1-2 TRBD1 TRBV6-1 TGTGCCAGCTGGACTGGACAGGTGTTAGGGGGCATCTATGGCTACACCTTC CASWTGQVLGGIYGYTF
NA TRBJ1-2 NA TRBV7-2 TGTGCCAGCAGCTTAGTGTCAGGGACCTCTTCTGGCTACACCTTC CASSLVSGTSSGYTF
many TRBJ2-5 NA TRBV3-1 TGTGCCAGCAGCCAATGGGGACTTAAACTGCAAGAGACCCAGTACTTC CASSQWGLKLQETQYF
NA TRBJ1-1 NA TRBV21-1 TGTGCCAGCAGCAAAGAGAGTCGAAGAGTAAGAGCTTTCTTT CASSKESRRVRAFF
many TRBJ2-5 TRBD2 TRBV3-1 TGTGCCAGCAGCCTCATTAGCGGGAAAGAGACCCAGTACTTC CASSLISGKETQYF
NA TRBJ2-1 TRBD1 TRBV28 TGTGCCAGCAAGAGGGAGACAGGGGCGAGATACAATGAGCAGTTCTTC CASKRETGARYNEQFF
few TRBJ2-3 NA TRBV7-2 TGTGCCAGCAGCTTAGCTGGTTCAGGGGTTGCAGATACGCAGTATTTT CASSLAGSGVADTQYF
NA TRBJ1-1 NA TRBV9 TGTGCCAGCAGCGTAGGAATGAGCACCGAAGCTTTCTTT CASSVGMSTEAFF
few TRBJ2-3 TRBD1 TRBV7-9 TGTGCCAGCAGCTTCCGACAGGGCCCATACACAGATACGCAGTATTTT CASSFRQGPYTDTQYF
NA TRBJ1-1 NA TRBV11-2 TGTGCCAGCAGTCATTTACTGAACACTGAAGCTTTCTTT CASSHLLNTEAFF
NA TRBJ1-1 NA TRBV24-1 TGTGCCACCAGTGATAGGGACACTGAAGCTTTCTTT CATSDRDTEAFF
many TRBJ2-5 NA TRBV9 TGTGCCAGCAGCGCGGAGTGGGGAGAGACCCAGTACTTC CASSAEWGETQYF
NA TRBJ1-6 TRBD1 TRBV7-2 TGTGCCAGCAGTACGGGACAGGTTTCTTCACCCCTCCACTTT CASSTGQVSSPLHF
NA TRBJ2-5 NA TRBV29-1 TGCAGCGGCATTTCCAGGGGAGAGACCCAGTACTTC CSGISRGETQYF